This TCR beta chain was recovered during a study of circulating CD8 cells and anti-PD-1 response in melanoma. CDR1 KGHSH and CDR2 LQKENI come from the germline V gene. CDR3 length equals 13 residues. V was clipped by 4 bases and J by 5 bases; unmatched bases: 4. Using approximately 15 ng of total RNA, TCR libraries were made with the QIAseq Immune Repertoire TCR panel. Using its own MiXCR run on the reads, TCRdb lists one record per CDR3 protein. The sample yields some 300 distinct CDR3 sequences, approximately 7% seen once. Sorting of live CD3+CD8+TCRalphabeta+ cells by PD-1 and/or TIGIT gave four subsets. This clonotype is hyperexpanded (1% or more) in the sample.

The source of this sequence is a human donor with melanoma. The sequences come from CD8+ T cells from PBMCs, collected at baseline or after one month of anti-PD-1 therapy (not recorded which). The chain is built from TRBV18 and TRBJ2-7; 8 bases fit TRBD2. The CDR3 region is CASSRTSIHEQYF. DNA for the CDR3: TGTGCCAGCTCACGGACTAGCATCCACGAGCAGTACTTC. Variable domain in full (rest from reference TRBV18 and TRBJ2-7): NAGVMQNPRHLVRRRGQEARLRCSPMKGHSHVYWYRQLPEEGLKFMVYLQKENIIDESGMPKERFSAEFPKEGPSILRIQQVVRGDSAAYFCASSRTSIHEQYFGPGTRLTVT.